Below, 20 T cell receptor beta chains from the same sample are listed, as sequenced in a study of cytomegalovirus exposure and HLA in healthy donors. Clones were sequenced by immunoSEQ multiplex PCR, and TCRdb holds only the in-frame ones, with some missing. The sample records around 250,000 clones, around 90% being singletons. The sequenced sample consisted of PBMCs. Source of these receptors: a woman younger than 30 in good health and CMV-seronegative.

The chain is built from TRBV9 and TRBJ1-3, with TRBD1 matching over 8 bases. CDR1 is SGDLS, CDR2 YYNGEE, per germline. The V segment lost 3 bases and the J segment 4 bases; nucleotides outside the gene matches: 6. This CDR3 is built from 15 residues. The CDR3 DNA follows: TGTGCCAGCAGCGCTCAGGGGGCGGGAGGAAACACCATATATTTT. It specifies CASSAQGAGGNTIYF.

The chain joins TRBV7-9 to TRBJ2-1, with 7 nucleotides matching TRBD1. Germline V gives CDR1 SEHNR, CDR2 FQNEAQ (reference sequence). V shed 6 bases, J shed 5 bases, and the junction held 4 bases outside the gene matches. The CDR3 spans 13 residues. The CDR3 spells CASRPTGDNEQFF. The CDR3, as DNA: TGTGCCAGCAGGCCCACAGGGGACAATGAGCAGTTCTTC.

V usage is TRBV9 and J usage is TRBJ1-5; D gene uncertain. Germline V gives CDR1 SGDLS, CDR2 YYNGEE. V dropped 0 bases and J dropped 4 bases, with 11 bases sitting between them. The CDR3 has 15 residues. For the CDR3, the DNA is TGTGCCAGCAGCGTAGACGGGAGGAGTAATCAGCCCCAGCATTTT. Translated: CASSVDGRSNQPQHF. Together with reference TRBV9 and TRBJ1-5, the CDR3 gives the full variable domain: DSGVTQTPKHLITATGQRVTLRCSPRSGDLSVYWYQQSLDQGLQFLIQYYNGEERAKGNILERFSAQQFPDLHSELNLSSLELGDSALYFCASSVDGRSNQPQHFGDGTRLSIL.

The V call is TRBV11-2, the J call TRBJ2-1; 13 bases fit TRBD2. CDR3 length: 17 residues. The germline CDR1 and CDR2 sequences are SGHAT and FQNNGV. V was clipped by 3 bases and J by 2 bases; unmatched bases: 4. In nucleotides, the CDR3 is TGTGCCAGCAGCTTTATGGGGACTAGCGGGGCCTACAATGAGCAGTTCTTC. It yields the protein CASSFMGTSGAYNEQFF.

The chain links TRBV14 to TRBJ2-7, with D possibly matching TRBD2 (5 bases). Trimming cost V 2 bases and J 3 bases, with 8 bases left between them. The CDR3 runs to 13 residues. CDR1 and CDR2 (germline): SGHDN, FVKESK. The CDR3 loop is CASSQSGDYEQYF. CDR3 bases: TGTGCCAGCAGCCAATCCGGGGACTACGAGCAGTACTTC.

V and J are TRBV27 and TRBJ1-2; D unresolved. The germline V gene has CDR1 MNHEY and CDR2 SMNVEV (reference sequence). V gave up 1 base and J gave up 2 bases, with 17 bases separating them. This CDR3 has 17 residues. The CDR3 loop is CASSLLAPWESNYGYTF. CDR3 DNA sequence: TGTGCCAGCAGTTTATTGGCTCCCTGGGAGTCCAACTATGGCTACACCTTC.

V and J are TRBV7-6 and TRBJ2-5, with 9 bases aligning to TRBD2. Trimming cost V 2 bases and J 4 bases; bases outside gene matches: 2. Germline V lookup: CDR1 SGHVS, CDR2 FNYEAQ. The CDR3 loop spans 14 amino acids. CDR3 loop: CASSLPRGGETQYF. CDR3 nucleotides: TGTGCCAGCAGCTTACCGCGGGGGGGAGAGACCCAGTACTTC.

The J gene is TRBJ1-2, the V gene TRBV5-8, with 7 positions matching TRBD1. V trimming: 4 bases; J trimming: 4 bases; junction bases outside the gene matches: 19. The CDR3 totals 18 residues. The germline gives CDR1 SGHTS, CDR2 YDEGEE. The CDR3 DNA sequence: TGTGCCAGCAGCCTAGACAGGGACTCGATTCACTATATCTATGGCTACACCTTC. Translating it yields CASSLDRDSIHYIYGYTF.

V usage is TRBV7-2 and J usage is TRBJ2-7, with 7 bases fitting TRBD2. Trimming at V came to 0 bases and at J to 0 bases, leaving 2 bases not matched to a gene. CDR1 SGHTA and CDR2 FQGNSA come from the germline V gene. The CDR3 is 15 amino acids. This CDR3 reads CASSLAAGSSYEQYF. The CDR3 region has the DNA TGTGCCAGCAGCTTAGCAGCGGGGAGCTCCTACGAGCAGTACTTC.

The chain employs TRBV18 and TRBJ2-3; weak D call: TRBD2 (7 bases). The germline gives CDR1 KGHSH, CDR2 LQKENI. The V and J ends lost 1 base and 7 bases respectively, with 21 bases between them. The CDR3 has 17 residues. CDR3 amino acids: CASSPLDAGAFHHTQYF. The DNA for the CDR3 is TGTGCCAGCTCACCACTCGACGCGGGGGCCTTCCACCATACGCAGTATTTT.

There are a few counts of this clone. This chain joins TRBV5-1 and TRBJ2-7, with TRBD1 matching over 9 bases. The CDR3 contains 15 residues. CDR1 and CDR2 from the germline V gene are SGHRS and YFSETQ. Trimming removed 0 bases from V and 6 bases from J; junction bases left unmatched: 7. CDR3 residues: CASSLGDRDLLEQYF. In DNA, the CDR3 is TGCGCCAGCAGCTTGGGGGACAGGGACCTCCTCGAGCAGTACTTC.

As DNA, the CDR3 is TGTGCCAGCAGTTTTAGGGGTTTCACTGAAGCTTTCTTT. Translated: CASSFRGFTEAFF. The chain joins TRBV27 to TRBJ1-1; D is perhaps TRBD1 (5 bases). The CDR3 covers 13 residues. The V end was cut by 3 bases, the J end by 4 bases, with 9 bases between. The germline gives CDR1 MNHEY, CDR2 SMNVEV (reference sequence).

This chain joins TRBV9 and TRBJ1-4; TRBD1 aligns across 7 bases. With 0 bases clipped from V and 6 bases from J, the junction kept 11 bases outside the gene matches. Germline assignment: CDR1 SGDLS and CDR2 YYNGEE. CDR3 length: 17 residues. The CDR3 loop is CASSVAGGTVQDEKLFF. The DNA for the CDR3 is TGTGCCAGCAGCGTAGCGGGGGGGACAGTTCAGGATGAAAAACTGTTTTTT.

J is TRBJ2-1 and V is TRBV7-7, with 8 bases fitting TRBD1. The CDR3 has 16 amino acids. Losses at the gene ends were 3 bases for V and 3 bases for J; bases not matched to a gene: 7. Germline loops: CDR1 SSHAT, CDR2 FNYEAQ (reference sequence). The CDR3 is CASSLTGGTGYNEQFF. CDR3 nucleotides: TGTGCCAGCAGCTTGACCGGCGGGACAGGCTACAATGAGCAGTTCTTC.

The chain uses TRBV27 and TRBJ2-1, with D perhaps TRBD2 (8 bases). The CDR3 sequence is 13 residues long. V lost 10 bases to trimming and J lost 5 bases, with 15 bases between them. CDR1 MNHEY and CDR2 SMNVEV come from the germline V gene (reference sequence). CDR3 sequence (DNA): TGTGCCACCATAGCGGGACAGAACAATGAGCAGTTCTTC. Its protein is CATIAGQNNEQFF.

The chain joins TRBV7-2 to TRBJ2-5; the D gene is possibly TRBD2 (5 bases). The CDR3 extends over 15 amino acids. Looked up from germline, CDR1 is SGHTA and CDR2 is FQGNSA. Trimming shortened V by 2 bases and J by 4 bases, and 14 bases separated the two germline ends. CDR3 nucleotide sequence: TGTGCCAGCAGCTTACGGTGGGGAGCGAGAGAGACCCAGTACTTC. Amino acid sequence: CASSLRWGARETQYF.

The chain is built from TRBV11-2 and TRBJ1-1, with D uncertain. Germline loops: CDR1 SGHAT, CDR2 FQNNGV. V dropped 4 bases and J dropped 3 bases, with 21 bases sitting between them. The CDR3 covers 17 residues. Here the CDR3 reads CASSSARSAGRDTEAFF. For the CDR3, the DNA is TGTGCCAGCAGCTCAGCTCGCTCAGCCGGGCGGGACACTGAAGCTTTCTTT.

The chain recombines TRBV18 with TRBJ2-5; D not resolved. With 5 bases removed from V and 2 bases from J, the gap between germline ends came to 3 bases. CDR3 length equals 11 residues. Germline-derived CDR1 and CDR2 are KGHSH and LQKENI. CDR3 sequence (DNA): TGTGCCAGCTCATTACAAGAGACCCAGTACTTC. The encoded protein is CASSLQETQYF.

The V call is TRBV7-2, the J call TRBJ2-7, with 7 bases aligning to TRBD1. This CDR3 is 14 amino acids long. Germline trimming cut 3 bases from V and 2 bases from J; bases unmatched to any gene: 4. Looked up from germline, CDR1 is SGHTA and CDR2 is FQGNSA. The CDR3 bases are TGTGCCAGCAGCTTTCAACAGGGGACCTACGAGCAGTACTTC. Translation gives CASSFQQGTYEQYF. Looking up the rest from reference TRBV7-2 and TRBJ2-7 gives the full variable domain: GAGVSQSPSNKVTEKGKDVELRCDPISGHTALYWYRQSLGQGLEFLIYFQGNSAPDKSGLPSDRFSAERTGGSVSTLTIQRTQQEDSAVYLCASSFQQGTYEQYFGPGTRLTVT.

The chain employs TRBV7-2 and TRBJ2-7; D may be TRBD2 (5 bases). Germline-derived CDR1 and CDR2 are SGHTA and FQGNSA. The CDR3 is 14 residues long. The V end was cut by 5 bases, the J end by 4 bases, with 15 bases between. The CDR3 loop reads CASSPGDGLYEQYV. In DNA, the CDR3 is TGTGCCAGCAGCCCCGGGGATGGCCTGTACGAGCAGTACGTC.